The present entry profiles one T cell receptor beta chain with its context. TCRdb keeps only in-frame clones here, not all; method: immunoSEQ multiplex PCR. The table includes approximately 440,000 clones, roughly 91% detected once. The data derive from a study of blood T cell repertoires in COVID-19. V dropped 6 bases and J dropped 2; count of bases not matched to a gene: 11. Germline V gives CDR1 SGHAT, CDR2 FQNNGV. This CDR3 has 17 amino acids. The chain employs TRBV11-2 and TRBJ1-2, with 11 positions matching TRBD1. The source material was PBMCs or T cells enriched from blood (not recorded which). The receptor was derived from a man between 18 and 29 years old who had recovered from COVID-19. The DNA for the CDR3 is TGTGCCAGCAGACACACGTACGGGACAGGGGGGAACTATGGCTACACCTTC. This translates into CASRHTYGTGGNYGYTF.